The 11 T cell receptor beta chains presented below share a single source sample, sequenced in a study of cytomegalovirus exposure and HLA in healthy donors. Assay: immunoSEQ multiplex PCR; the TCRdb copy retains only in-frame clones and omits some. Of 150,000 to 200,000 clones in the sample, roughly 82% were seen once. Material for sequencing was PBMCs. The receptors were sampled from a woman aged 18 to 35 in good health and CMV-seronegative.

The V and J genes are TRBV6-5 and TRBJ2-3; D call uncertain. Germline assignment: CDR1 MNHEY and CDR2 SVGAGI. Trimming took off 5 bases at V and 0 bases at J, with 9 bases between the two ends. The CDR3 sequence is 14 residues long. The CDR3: CASSGPLSTDTQYF. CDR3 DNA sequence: TGTGCCAGCAGTGGCCCCCTTAGCACAGATACGCAGTATTTT.

The CDR3 here is CASSATGTSGGASYEQYF. The CDR3 DNA follows: TGTGCCAGTAGTGCCACCGGGACTAGCGGGGGGGCCTCCTACGAGCAGTACTTC. This chain connects TRBV19 to TRBJ2-7; TRBD2 matches 16 bases. In germline, CDR1 is LNHDA, CDR2 SQIVND (reference sequence). The CDR3 has 18 residues. Germline trimming cut 5 bases from V and 0 bases from J; bases unmatched to any gene: 7.

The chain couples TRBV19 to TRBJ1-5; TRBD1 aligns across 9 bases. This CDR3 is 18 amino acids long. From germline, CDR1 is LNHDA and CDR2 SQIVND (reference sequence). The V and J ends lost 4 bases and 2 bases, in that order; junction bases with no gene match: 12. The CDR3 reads CASSTRGQGGGGNQPQHF. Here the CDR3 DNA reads TGTGCCAGTAGTACCCGGGGACAGGGAGGTGGCGGCAATCAGCCCCAGCATTTT.

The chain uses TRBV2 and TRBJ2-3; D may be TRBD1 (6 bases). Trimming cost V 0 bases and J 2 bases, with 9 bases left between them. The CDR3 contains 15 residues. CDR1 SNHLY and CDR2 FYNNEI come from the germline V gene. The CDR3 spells CASSEARTATDTQYF. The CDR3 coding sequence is TGTGCCAGCAGTGAAGCGAGGACAGCCACAGATACGCAGTATTTT.

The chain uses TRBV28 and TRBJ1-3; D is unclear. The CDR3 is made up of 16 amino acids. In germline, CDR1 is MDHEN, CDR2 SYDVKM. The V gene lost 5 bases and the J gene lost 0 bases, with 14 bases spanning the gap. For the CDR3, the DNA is TGTGCCAGCAGTCTTCTTACTAAGAGCTCTGGAAACACCATATATTTT. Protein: CASSLLTKSSGNTIYF.

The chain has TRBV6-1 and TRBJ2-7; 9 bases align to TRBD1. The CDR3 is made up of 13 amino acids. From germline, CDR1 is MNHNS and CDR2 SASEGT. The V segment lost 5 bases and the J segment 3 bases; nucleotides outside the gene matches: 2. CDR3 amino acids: CASSRTGVYEQYF. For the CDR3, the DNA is TGTGCCAGCAGTCGGACAGGGGTCTACGAGCAGTACTTC.

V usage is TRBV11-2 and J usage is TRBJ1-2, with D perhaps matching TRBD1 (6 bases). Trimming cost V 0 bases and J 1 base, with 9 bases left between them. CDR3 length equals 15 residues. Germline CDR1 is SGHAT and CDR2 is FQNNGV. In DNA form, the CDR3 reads TGTGCCAGCAGCTTAGAACAGGGTGGTAACTATGGCTACACCTTC. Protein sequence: CASSLEQGGNYGYTF.

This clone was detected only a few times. CDR3 residues: CASSRTREETQYF. The CDR3 DNA reads TGTGCCAGCAGCCGCACTAGAGAAGAGACCCAGTACTTC. The rearrangement uses TRBV6-5 and TRBJ2-5, with D possibly matching TRBD2 (5 bases). The germline CDR1 and CDR2 sequences are MNHEY and SVGAGI. The CDR3 runs 13 residues. The V gene lost 6 bases and the J gene lost 3 bases, with 11 bases spanning the gap.

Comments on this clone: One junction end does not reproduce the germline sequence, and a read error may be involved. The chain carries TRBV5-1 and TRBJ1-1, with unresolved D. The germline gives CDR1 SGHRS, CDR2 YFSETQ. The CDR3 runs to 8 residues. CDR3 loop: CERTEAFF. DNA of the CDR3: TGTGAGCGCACTGAAGCTTTCTTT.

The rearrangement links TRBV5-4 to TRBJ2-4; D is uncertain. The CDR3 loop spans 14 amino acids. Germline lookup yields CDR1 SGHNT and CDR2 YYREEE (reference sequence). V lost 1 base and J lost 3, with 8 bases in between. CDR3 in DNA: TGTGCCAGCAGCTTGAGTGTAGACAAAAACATTCAGTACTTC. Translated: CASSLSVDKNIQYF.

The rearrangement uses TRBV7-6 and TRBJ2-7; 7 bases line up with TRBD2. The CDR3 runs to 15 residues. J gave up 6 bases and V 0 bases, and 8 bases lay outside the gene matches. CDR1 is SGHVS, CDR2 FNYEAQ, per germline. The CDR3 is CASSLAGGPLSEQYF. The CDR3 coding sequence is TGTGCCAGCAGCTTAGCGGGAGGGCCTTTAAGCGAGCAGTACTTC. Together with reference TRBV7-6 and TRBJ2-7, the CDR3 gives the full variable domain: GAGVSQSPRYKVTKRGQDVALRCDPISGHVSLYWYRQALGQGPEFLTYFNYEAQQDKSGLPNDRFSAERPEGSISTLTIQRTEQRDSAMYRCASSLAGGPLSEQYFGPGTRLTVT.